The clone carrying this TCR beta chain came up once. Antigen specificity is unknown. Sequencing used immunoSEQ multiplex PCR; TCRdb keeps in-frame clones, though not all of them. The profile shows 950,000 to 1,100,000 clones, more than 65% of them singletons. V gave up 10 bases and J gave up 9 bases, with 25 bases separating them. Germline V CDR1 and CDR2: ENHRY, SYGVKD. This CDR3 has 16 amino acids. The data are from a study of shared clonotypes between healthy human individuals. Study-level points and caveats: Some naive CD4 clonotypes, 5% to 5.5%, turned up in common across a few donors. Generation of non-shared clonotypes was less probable than generation of clonotypes shared by all four donors. Despite large depth, sorted-subset datasets appeared incompletely sequenced.

The sequence derives from a man younger than 35 in good health. The sample comprised memory CD4+ T cells sorted from blood. The subset denotes: CD45RA-negative fraction. V gene TRBV10-3 combines with J gene TRBJ1-6; the D gene is possibly TRBD1 (6 bases). CDR3: CATRATQGLGFSPLHF. In nucleotides, the CDR3 is TGTGCCACCAGGGCTACACAGGGTTTGGGGTTTTCACCCCTCCACTTT.